This record covers a single T cell receptor (beta chain). Antigen: not known. CDR1 MGHRA and CDR2 YSYEKL come from the germline V gene. The CDR3 contains 13 residues. Trimming took off 1 base at V and 6 bases at J, with 10 bases between the two ends. The data belong to a study of T cell repertoires in cytomegalovirus infection. TCRdb fed the reads into MiXCR, producing one record per CDR3 protein. The data show roughly 350,000 distinct CDR3 sequences, roughly 36% seen once. This sequence originates from a human donor in good health (CMV status not recorded). Some clones in this sample may be carry-over from other donors' samples. The rearrangement links TRBV4-1 to TRBJ2-7; a possible D gene is TRBD2 (5 bases). Sequencing was performed on cultured PBMCs, taken from culture after CMV antigen stimulation. CDR3 residues: CASSQVQGGEQYF. In nucleotides, the CDR3 is TGCGCCAGCAGCCAAGTCCAAGGAGGCGAGCAGTACTTC.